This TCR beta chain was obtained from a study of CD8+ T cells in alopecia areata (dated by TCRdb to the late 2010s). Background on the whole study: The treated patients took part in an open-label pilot trial in which moderate-to-severe alopecia areata was treated with oral tofacitinib at 5 to 10 mg twice daily. Patients stayed on tofacitinib for 6 to 18 months and then had 6 months of follow-up off drug so that delayed response and recurrence could be assessed. In treated patients, disease severity was measured using the SALT score, which gives the percentage of scalp surface area affected. High-throughput TCRbeta sequencing was used to examine T cell clonal expansion in alopecia areata in both the C3H/HeJ mouse model and human patients. On the human side, TCRbeta sequencing was run on scalp tissue and on sorted CD4+ and CD8+ peripheral blood T cells from healthy controls and from alopecia areata patients with either patchy or totalis/universalis disease. Patients on tofacitinib were biopsied at baseline and after 4 and 24 weeks of treatment, and several of the patients also had a later scalp biopsy. Scalp clonality was compared across normal scalp (n=4), patchy alopecia areata scalp (n=8), and alopecia totalis/universalis scalp (n=8). RNA was obtained with the PAXgene miRNA kit for fixed scalp, the miRNeasy kit for PBMCs, and the RNeasy kit for mouse skin. Amplification of TCRbeta CDR3 regions was done by immunoSEQ multiplex PCR using 35 Vbeta forward primers and 13 Jbeta reverse primers.

What the authors observed across the whole study: Lesional scalp, especially in alopecia totalis/universalis, showed higher clonality and more expanded CD8+ clones than normal scalp, suggesting antigenic drive. TCR sequences shared between patients were less clear than in mice, possibly partly because of HLA diversity in the patient population. Scalp TCR repertoire analysis is complicated because resident alphabeta T cells in normal human skin are also sequenced, whereas mouse skin is dominated by gammadelta T cells. Many expanded lesional clones were found to persist in scalp and blood during tofacitinib treatment, and relapse after treatment cessation may be partly explained by this persistence. Scalp clonality and the number of expanded CD8+ clones among the top 100 scalp clones were significantly decreased by tofacitinib. Because the treated cohort was small and included a single nonresponder, larger studies are needed to assess links between baseline CD8+ expansion and response.

This clone was counted a few times. No cognate antigen has been identified for it. Qualities for individual bases were not recorded, and no much larger clone is one base off. The library was generated by the immunoSEQ multiplex PCR assay. To provide template for TCR sequencing, every sample had RNA extracted and reverse transcribed into cDNA. First-strand cDNA was synthesized with SuperScript III using a 2:1 mix of oligo-dT and random hexamers. A synthetic immune receptor repertoire was used to gauge amplification bias, and whatever bias remained was removed computationally. The source study handled its data this way. After raw reads were preprocessed to remove errors, the CDR3 was defined following IMGT conventions as running from the conserved cysteine to phenylalanine. Clonality was computed by normalizing Shannon entropy by log2 of the number of productive unique TCRs and subtracting the result from 1. CD4 or CD8 identity of scalp clones was inferred by cross-referencing scalp TCRbeta sequences with sorted blood CD4 and CD8 repertoires. The clones in this table, taken by TCRdb from immuneACCESS, are in-frame only. Not every clone is retained; where verified, under half of the shortfall comes from an unresolved V gene, and the cause of the rest is unknown. From that table come the V and J calls and clone size; the DNA was used to work out D and trimming. The sample data list 200,000 or so clones, and 35% to 40% of these were observed just once. The top ten constitute about 0.48% of the sample.

Interpreted using the paper, the treatment or condition label stands for: oral pan-JAK inhibitor, 5-10 mg twice daily. Peripheral blood and lesional scalp punch biopsies were obtained from patients with alopecia areata. PBMCs were separated by density centrifugation and stained for CD3, CD4 and CD8, after which CD4+ and CD8+ T cells were sorted on a FACSAria. CDR1 and CDR2 are read off the germline V gene as SGDLS and YYNGEE. Its CDR3 holds 14 amino acids, cysteine through phenylalanine. The read is trimmed to its CDR3 DNA, 42 bases read in frame from base 1. The trim is 1 base for V and 5 bases for J, with a gap of 10 bases between the germline ends.

This sequence originates from a human donor with alopecia areata. The input for sequencing was CD4+ T cells sorted from blood, taken between weeks 30 and 35, from a patient treated with tofacitinib. The V and J segments used are TRBV9 and TRBJ2-1; no D gene is confidently identified. The base sequence is TGTGCCAGCAGCGTATTGGCGGAGAACAATGAGCAGTTCTTC. Translation gives CASSVLAENNEQFF.